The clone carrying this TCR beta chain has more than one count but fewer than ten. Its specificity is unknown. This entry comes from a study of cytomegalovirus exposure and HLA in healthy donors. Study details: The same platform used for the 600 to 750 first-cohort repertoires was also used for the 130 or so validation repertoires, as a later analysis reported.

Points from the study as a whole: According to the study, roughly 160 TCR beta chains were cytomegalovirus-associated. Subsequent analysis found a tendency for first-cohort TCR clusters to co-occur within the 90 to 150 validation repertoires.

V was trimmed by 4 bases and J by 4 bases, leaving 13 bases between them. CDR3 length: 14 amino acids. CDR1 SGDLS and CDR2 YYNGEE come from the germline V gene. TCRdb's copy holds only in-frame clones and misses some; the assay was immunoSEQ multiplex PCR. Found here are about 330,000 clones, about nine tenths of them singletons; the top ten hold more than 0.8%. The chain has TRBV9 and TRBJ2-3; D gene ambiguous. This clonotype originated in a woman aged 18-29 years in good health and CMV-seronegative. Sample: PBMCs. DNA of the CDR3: TGTGCCAGCAGCACAAACACCGCCTCAGATACGCAGTATTTT. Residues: CASSTNTASDTQYF.